The rows below give T cell receptor beta chains drawn from one sample of a study of T-cell memory formation after mild COVID-19. TCRdb fed the 5' RACE reads into MiXCR, producing one record per CDR3 protein. The profile covers about 410,000 distinct CDR3 sequences, with under 20% appearing a single time and roughly 21% taken by the ten largest. The specimen sequenced was PBMCs or a T cell subset sorted from them (not recorded which). The origin of the receptors is a man aged 18 to 30 who had mild COVID-19 (a few samples of this study predate the infection). Cell type and time point are not known. The CDR3 runs from the conserved cysteine through the conserved F or W. The D gene is left open where the match is weak. The listing skips clone size in some rows; elsewhere it reads once, few, many or a size class.

TGTGCCAGCAGCCTCCCCTGGGCAGGGATGGGAGAGACCCAGTACTTC	CASSLPWAGMGETQYF	TRBJ2-5	TRBV7-2	few	-
TGTGCCAGCACCAAACCGAGGGGAGGCTCTGGAAACACCATATATTTT	CASTKPRGGSGNTIYF	TRBJ1-3	TRBV7-2	few	-
TGTGCCAGCAGCCGGCCGACAGATACAGAAGCTTTCTTT	CASSRPTDTEAFF	TRBJ1-1	TRBV6-6	few	-
TGTGCCAGCAGTCCTCGACAGGCCGACTCCTATAATTCACCCCTCCACTTT	CASSPRQADSYNSPLHF	TRBJ1-6	TRBV3-1	-	-
TGCAGTGCCCCCTCCGGGGCGGCAGTTCAGCCCCAGCATTTT	CSAPSGAAVQPQHF	TRBJ1-5	TRBV20-1	few	-
TGTGCCTGGCAGCCGGGACAGGGAAGGGGCTACACCTTC	CAWQPGQGRGYTF	TRBJ1-2	TRBV30	-	TRBD1
TGTGCCAGCAGCTTGGTTCGGGGTTTTAGCGAGCAGTACTTC	CASSLVRGFSEQYF	TRBJ2-7	TRBV7-9	-	-
TGTGCCAGCAGTCCCTATCAGGGGGCTAGGGTGGAGACCCAGTACTTC	CASSPYQGARVETQYF	TRBJ2-5	TRBV12-3/TRBV12-4	-	TRBD1
TGCAGTGCTCCCACCGGCCTGAACACTGAAGCTTTCTTT	CSAPTGLNTEAFF	TRBJ1-1	TRBV20-1	-	-
TGCGCCAGCAACCCCGGCCGGGGGAACACCGGGGAGCTGTTTTTT	CASNPGRGNTGELFF	TRBJ2-2	TRBV5-1	many	-
TGTGCCAGCAGTGACTTACGGACAGGGTTGAACACTGAAGCTTTCTTT	CASSDLRTGLNTEAFF	TRBJ1-1	TRBV6-2/TRBV6-3	-	TRBD1
TGCGCCAGCAGCCAAGCGCAAGCGGCCGACTACAATGAGCAGTTCTTC	CASSQAQAADYNEQFF	TRBJ2-1	TRBV4-1	-	-
-	CASSQVLSDVYGYTF	TRBJ1-2	TRBV4-3	-	-
TGTGCCAGCAGCTTAGAAAGCCGCGCTGAAGCTTTCTTT	CASSLESRAEAFF	TRBJ1-1	TRBV11-2	-	-
TGTGCCAGCAGCTTAATGGGGACCCAAGAGACCCAGTACTTC	CASSLMGTQETQYF	TRBJ2-5	TRBV7-2	-	-
TGCAGTGCTAGAGAGATGGACAGGGTAGGGGAGCTGTTTTTT	CSAREMDRVGELFF	TRBJ2-2	TRBV20-1	-	TRBD1